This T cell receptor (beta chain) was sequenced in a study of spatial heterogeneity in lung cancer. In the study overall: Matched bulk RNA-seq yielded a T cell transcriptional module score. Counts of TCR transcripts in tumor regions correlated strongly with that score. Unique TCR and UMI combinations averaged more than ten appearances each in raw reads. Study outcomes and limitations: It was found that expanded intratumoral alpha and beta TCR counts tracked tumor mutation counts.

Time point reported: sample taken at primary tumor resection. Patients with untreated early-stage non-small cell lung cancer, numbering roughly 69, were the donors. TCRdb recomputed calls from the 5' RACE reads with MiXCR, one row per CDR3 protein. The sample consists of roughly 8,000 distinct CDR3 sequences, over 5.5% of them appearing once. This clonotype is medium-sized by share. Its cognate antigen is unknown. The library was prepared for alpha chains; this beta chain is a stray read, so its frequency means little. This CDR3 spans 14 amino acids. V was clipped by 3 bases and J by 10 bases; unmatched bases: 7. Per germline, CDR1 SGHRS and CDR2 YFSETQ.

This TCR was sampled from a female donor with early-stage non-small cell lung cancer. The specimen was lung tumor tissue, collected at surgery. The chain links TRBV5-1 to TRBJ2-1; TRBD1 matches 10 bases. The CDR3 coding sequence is TGCGCCAGCAGCTCGGGGACAGGGGTCGGGGAGCAGTTCTTC. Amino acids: CASSSGTGVGEQFF.